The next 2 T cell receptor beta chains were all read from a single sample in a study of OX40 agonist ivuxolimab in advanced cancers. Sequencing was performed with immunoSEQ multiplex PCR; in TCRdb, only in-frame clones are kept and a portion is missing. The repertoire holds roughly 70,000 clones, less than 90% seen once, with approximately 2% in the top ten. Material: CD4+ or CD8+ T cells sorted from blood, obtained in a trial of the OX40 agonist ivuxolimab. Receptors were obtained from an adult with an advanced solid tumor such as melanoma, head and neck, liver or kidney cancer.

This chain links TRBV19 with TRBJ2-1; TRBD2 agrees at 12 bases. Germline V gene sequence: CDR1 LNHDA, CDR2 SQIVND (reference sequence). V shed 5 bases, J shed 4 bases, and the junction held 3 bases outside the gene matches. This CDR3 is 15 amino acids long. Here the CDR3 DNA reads TGTGCCAGTAGTCGGACTAGCGGGACGTACAATGAGCAGTTCTTC. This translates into CASSRTSGTYNEQFF.

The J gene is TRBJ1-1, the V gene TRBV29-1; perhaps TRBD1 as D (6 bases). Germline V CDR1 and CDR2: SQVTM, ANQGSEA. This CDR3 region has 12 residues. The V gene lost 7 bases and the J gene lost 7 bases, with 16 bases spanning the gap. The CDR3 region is CSGVQGIVEAFF. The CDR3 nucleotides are TGCAGCGGTGTACAGGGAATTGTTGAAGCTTTCTTT.